The clone carrying this T cell receptor (beta chain) showed up just a few times. As yet, its antigen is unknown. Trimming took 6 bases from V and 2 from J; bases not matched to a gene: 5. Germline lookup yields CDR1 SQVTM and CDR2 ANQGSEA. The CDR3 is 13 residues long. TCRdb re-derived calls from the RT-PCR reads in MiXCR, one entry per CDR3 protein. Of a few hundred thousand distinct CDR3 sequences listed, 20% to 25% are singletons. This specimen comes from a study of response to subunit inactivated influenza vaccine. Study-level points and caveats: Each seasonal influenza vaccination, the authors suggested, recruits few new T cells.

The sequencing here drew on PBMCs from blood, taken less than 22 months after vaccination. The V call is TRBV29-1, the J call TRBJ2-3; 7 bases align to TRBD2. The TCR sequence derives from a man aged 50 to 69 who received an inactivated influenza vaccine. CDR3 nucleotides: TGCAGCGTGGGAGGGGATTACACAGATACGCAGTATTTT. Translated, it gives CSVGGDYTDTQYF.